This T cell receptor beta chain was sequenced for a study of blood T cell repertoires in COVID-19 (dated by TCRdb to 2019 to 2021). About the full investigation: The collaborator samples originated in the United States, Italy and Spain and spanned the acute and convalescent phases of COVID-19. The prospective study material was composed of cDNA or gDNA derived from T cells, B-cell-depleted T cells, or PBMCs. The dataset comprised deeply sampled blood TCRbeta repertoires from subjects exposed to, actively infected with, or recovered from COVID-19. The repertoires were released in a freely available public database intended as a resource for research on the immune response to SARS-CoV-2. The samples were drawn from the first 160 participants of the ongoing ImmuneRACE study and from roughly 1,300 subjects provided by 6 global collaborators. A de-identified subject ID, COVID-19 status, age in years and sex were almost always included in the sample metadata. Where HLA class I and class II types were available, the types were taken from metadata supplied by the sample provider, not from assay-based typing.

Another Seattle source contributed samples from volunteer blood donors who had recovered from COVID-19. Collaborating institutions collected whole blood in K2EDTA tubes following their own protocols. For TCRbeta analysis, collaborator samples were shipped as frozen whole blood, as isolated PBMCs, or as DNA extracted from either sample type. This clone was picked up one time. No cognate antigen has been identified for it. No much larger clone is present one base from it, and per-base qualities are unavailable. On the study overall, not on this receptor specifically: The amount of clinical and demographic metadata varied by source and participant and was provided uncurated.

Taken from the germline V gene, the CDR1 and CDR2 loops are KGHSH and LQKENI. V ends up 6 bases short and J 7 bases short, with an unmatched junction base count of 9. From the cysteine through the phenylalanine, the CDR3 covers 14 amino acids. The only DNA kept is the CDR3, 42 bases in frame from the first base. TCRbeta CDR3 regions were amplified from genomic DNA using the immunoSEQ Assay, a bias-controlled multiplex PCR. Per the authors' processing: The number of nucleated cells in each sample was estimated by amplification of reference gene primers within the assay. To quantify the absolute abundance of each unique TCRbeta CDR3 rearrangement, sequence reads were collapsed and filtered. For each sample, productive Simpson clonality was calculated as the square root of Simpson's diversity index over productive rearrangements. TCRdb re-hosts the immuneACCESS table, in-frame sequences only. Its copies lack some clones; in the studies checked, an unresolved V gene accounts for under half of them, and the cause for the rest is not known. V, J and clone size reflect that table, while D and trimming were determined from the DNA. The sample contains 230,000 or so clones, approximately 80% of them found a single time. Of the sample, about 1.4% is held by the ten largest clones.

What was sequenced was peripheral blood. This TCR came from a woman between 40 and 50 years old who had recovered from COVID-19. This chain joins TRBV18 to TRBJ2-5, and 9 junctional nucleotides match TRBD1. In nucleotide form, the sequence is TGTGCCAGCTCGTCGGGACAGGGAATTGTGACCCAGTACTTC. This is translated as CASSSGQGIVTQYF.